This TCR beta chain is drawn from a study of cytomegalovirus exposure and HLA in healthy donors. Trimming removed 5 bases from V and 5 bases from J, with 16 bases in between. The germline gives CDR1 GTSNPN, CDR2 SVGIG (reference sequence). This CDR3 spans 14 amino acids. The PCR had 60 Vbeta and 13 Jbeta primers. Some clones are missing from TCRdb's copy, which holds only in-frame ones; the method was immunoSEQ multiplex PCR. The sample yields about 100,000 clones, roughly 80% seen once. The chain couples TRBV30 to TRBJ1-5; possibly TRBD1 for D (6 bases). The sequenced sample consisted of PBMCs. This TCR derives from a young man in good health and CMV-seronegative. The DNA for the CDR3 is TGTGCCTGGGGCCGGGGGGGCGCGTATCAGCCCCAGCATTTT. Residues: CAWGRGGAYQPQHF.